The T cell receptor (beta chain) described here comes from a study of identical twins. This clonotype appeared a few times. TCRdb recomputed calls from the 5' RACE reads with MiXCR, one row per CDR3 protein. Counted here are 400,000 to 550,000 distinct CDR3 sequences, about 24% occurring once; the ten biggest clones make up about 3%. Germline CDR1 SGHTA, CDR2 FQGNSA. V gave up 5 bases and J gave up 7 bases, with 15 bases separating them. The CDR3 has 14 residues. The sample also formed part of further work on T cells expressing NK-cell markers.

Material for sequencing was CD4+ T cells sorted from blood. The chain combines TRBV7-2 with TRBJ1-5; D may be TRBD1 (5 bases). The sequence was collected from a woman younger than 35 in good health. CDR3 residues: CASSQNMGDQPQHF. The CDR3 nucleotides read TGTGCCAGCAGCCAAAATATGGGGGACCAGCCCCAGCATTTT.